This T cell receptor (beta chain) was captured by sequencing in a study of vaccination and CD4 T cells after COVID-19. As for the study in general: Timing of post-vaccine sample collection was a median approximately 70 days after dose two, with a range of 14 to 241. Stimulation used overlapping spike peptides from SARS-CoV-2, HCoV-NL63, HCoV-OC43 and HCoV-229E. The authors gave control cultures a CEFX pool, an HIV-1 Nef pool, or no peptide.

The CDR3 is 14 residues long. V gave up 4 bases and J gave up 2 bases, with 11 bases separating them. Germline lookup yields CDR1 MNHEY and CDR2 SVGAGI. The Oncomine TCR Beta short-read assay was applied to DNA of cultured CD4+ T cells. TCRdb analysed the PCR reads with MiXCR anew, one entry per CDR3 protein. This table has 16,000 or so distinct CDR3 sequences, 45% to 60% appearing once. A remark on this clonotype: What it recognizes is unknown.

Sample treatment: roughly nine-day PBMC culture with coronavirus spike peptide pools or control peptides (ViraFEST assay). Every positive PCR date fell between March and December 2020, earlier than the US Alpha, Beta and Delta variants. The V gene is TRBV6-5, the J gene TRBJ1-2, with D possibly being TRBD1 (6 bases). This clonotype was obtained from a human donor who had recovered from COVID-19. Material for sequencing was CD4+ T cells from blood, cultured in vitro. The CDR3, as DNA: TGTGCCAGCAGTTCCCTTGACAGGAACTATGGCTACACCTTC. This gives the protein CASSSLDRNYGYTF.